Listed here is a single TCR beta chain. Per the original data handling: For nucleated cells, counts were estimated from reference gene primer amplification. Assay used: immunoSEQ multiplex PCR; TCRdb lists only in-frame clones, some missing. Clone size and the V and J calls come from that table; the DNA yielded D and trimming. The sample consists of around 700,000 clones, 85% to 90% of them appearing once. This record belongs to a study of blood T cell repertoires in COVID-19. Sequenced: peripheral blood. This receptor was taken from a woman under 30 with acute or convalescent COVID-19.

The CDR3 protein is CASSPGQGSSYEQYF. CDR3 in DNA: TGTGCCAGCAGTCCCGGACAGGGGTCCTCCTACGAGCAGTACTTC. The chain couples TRBV6-5 to TRBJ2-7; 9 nucleotides line up with TRBD1. Germline CDR1 and CDR2: MNHEY and SVGAGI. With 5 bases clipped from V and 0 bases from J, the junction kept 5 bases outside the gene matches. The CDR3 covers 15 residues.